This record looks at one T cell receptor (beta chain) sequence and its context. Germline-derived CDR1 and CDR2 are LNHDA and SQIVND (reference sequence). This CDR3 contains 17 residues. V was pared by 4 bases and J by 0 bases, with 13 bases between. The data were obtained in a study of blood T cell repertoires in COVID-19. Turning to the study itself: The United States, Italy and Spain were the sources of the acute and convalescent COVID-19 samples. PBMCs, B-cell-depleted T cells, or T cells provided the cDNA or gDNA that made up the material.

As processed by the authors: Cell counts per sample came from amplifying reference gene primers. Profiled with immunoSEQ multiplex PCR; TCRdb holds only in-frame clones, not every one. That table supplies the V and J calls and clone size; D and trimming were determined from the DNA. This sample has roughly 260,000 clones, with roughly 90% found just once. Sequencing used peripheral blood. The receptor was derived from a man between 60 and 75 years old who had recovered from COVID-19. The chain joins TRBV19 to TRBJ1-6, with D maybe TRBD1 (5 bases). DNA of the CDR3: TGTGCCAGTAGTACGGGACTCCTGAGCTCCTATAATTCACCCCTCCACTTT. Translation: CASSTGLLSSYNSPLHF.